This T cell receptor (beta chain) was obtained from a study of T cells in Graves' hyperthyroidism and ophthalmopathy. Across the whole study: Pretreatment peripheral blood was obtained at initial diagnosis. Overall study findings and caveats: In validation, the model predicted ophthalmopathy. These predictions came a median roughly six months before onset. In the blood, most expanded thyroid clonotypes above 0.001 appeared as well.

This clonotype was picked up a small number of times. No antigen is known for it. Germline V lookup: CDR1 LNHDA, CDR2 SQIVND (reference sequence). V gave up 6 bases and J gave up 4 bases, with 10 bases separating them. This CDR3 region has 14 residues. RNA transcripts provided the source from which TCR beta CDR3 regions were amplified. HTBI primers were used for first-round RT-PCR of the TCR CDR3. TCRdb redid the calling of the multiplex PCR reads with MiXCR, one entry per CDR3 protein. Of approximately 330,000 distinct CDR3 sequences listed, over 20% are singletons. When ophthalmopathy did not progress within 18 months, Graves' hyperthyroidism was considered stable.

The chain recombines TRBV19 with TRBJ2-6; D is perhaps TRBD1 (5 bases). The TCR was taken from a woman aged 45 to 65 with Graves' hyperthyroidism. The sequenced material came from blood. The CDR3 coding sequence is TGTGCCAGTAGCTTCAGGGCCGGGGCCAACGTCCTGACTTTC. This encodes CASSFRAGANVLTF.